The clone carrying this TCR beta chain has just a few counts. The record originates from a study of cytomegalovirus exposure and HLA in healthy donors. Study background: Within the Caucasian-associated ancestry cluster were 81% of the roughly 400 genotyped donors.

V was pared by 3 bases and J by 4 bases, with 2 bases of the junction left unmatched. The germline V gene encodes CDR1 SGHRS and CDR2 YFSETQ. The CDR3 has 14 amino acids. PCR used 60 Vbeta primers and 13 Jbeta primers. Measured with immunoSEQ multiplex PCR; TCRdb has only the in-frame clones, and not every one. The sample lists around 170,000 clones; over 75% were seen once. The chain recombines TRBV5-1 with TRBJ1-1, with TRBD1 identical over 11 bases. Sequencing was performed on PBMCs. The sequence derives from a man aged 50-60 years in good health and CMV-seronegative. The CDR3, as DNA: TGCGCCAGCAGCTCAGGGACAGGGGGCACTGAAGCTTTCTTT. Translation: CASSSGTGGTEAFF.